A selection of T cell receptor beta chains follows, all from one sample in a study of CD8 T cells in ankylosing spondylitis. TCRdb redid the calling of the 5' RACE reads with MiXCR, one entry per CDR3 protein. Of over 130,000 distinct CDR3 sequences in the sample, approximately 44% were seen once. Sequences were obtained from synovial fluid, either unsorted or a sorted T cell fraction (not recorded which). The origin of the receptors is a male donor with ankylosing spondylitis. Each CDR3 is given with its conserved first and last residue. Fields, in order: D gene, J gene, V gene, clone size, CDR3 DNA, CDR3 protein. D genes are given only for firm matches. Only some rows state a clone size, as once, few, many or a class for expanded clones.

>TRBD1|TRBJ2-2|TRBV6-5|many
TGTGCCAGCAGTTCAGGACAGGAGCTGGTAATCGGGGAGCTGTTTTTT
CASSSGQELVIGELFF
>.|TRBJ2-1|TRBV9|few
TGTGCCAGCAGCGTAGAGGAGGACTACTCCTACAATGAGCAGTTCTTC
CASSVEEDYSYNEQFF
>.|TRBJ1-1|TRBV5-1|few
TGCGCCAGCAGACCACCCTTCAGGGCAGGAGGCACTGAAGCTTTCTTT
CASRPPFRAGGTEAFF
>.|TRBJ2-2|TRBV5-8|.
TGTGCCAGCAGCCCACTCATTCTAGCACCCAACACCGGGGAGCTGTTTTTT
CASSPLILAPNTGELFF
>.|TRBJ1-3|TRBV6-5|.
TGTGCCAGCAGTTACGATCTGGCAGGGGCACGCTACTCTGGAAACACCATATATTTT
CASSYDLAGARYSGNTIYF
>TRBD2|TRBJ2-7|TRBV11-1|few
TGTGCCAGCAGTCGGACGCGGGAGGGAGACAGCTCCTACGAGCAGTACTTC
CASSRTREGDSSYEQYF
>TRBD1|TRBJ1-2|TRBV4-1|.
TGCGCCAGCAGCATCAGGAGGGGGCGCCGCTATGGCTACACCTTC
CASSIRRGRRYGYTF
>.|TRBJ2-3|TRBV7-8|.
TGTGCCAGCAGCCAGGACCGAATTTCTTCAGGGGCTACGCAGTATTTT
CASSQDRISSGATQYF
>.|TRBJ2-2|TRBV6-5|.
TGTGCCAGCAGTTACGGTTTCACCGGGGAGCTGTTTTTT
CASSYGFTGELFF
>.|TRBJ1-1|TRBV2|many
TGTGCCAGCAGGGATCTGACAGGCGTGAACACTGAAGCTTTCTTT
CASRDLTGVNTEAFF
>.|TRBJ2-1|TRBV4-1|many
TGCGCCAGCAGCCAAAGTCCGGATGAGCAGTTCTTC
CASSQSPDEQFF
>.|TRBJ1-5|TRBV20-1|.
TGCAGTGCTAGGTATACTTGGGGTCGCAATCAGCCCCAGCATTTT
CSARYTWGRNQPQHF
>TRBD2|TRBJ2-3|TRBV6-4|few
TGTGCCAGCAGTGGTCGCGCGGGAGGGCCAGATACGCAGTATTTT
CASSGRAGGPDTQYF
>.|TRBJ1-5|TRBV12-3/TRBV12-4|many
TGTGCCAGCAGTTTAGGCAGCTATAGCAATCAGCCCCAGCATTTT
CASSLGSYSNQPQHF
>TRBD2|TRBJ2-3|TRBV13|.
TGTGCCAGCAGCTCCCGTACTAGCGGGGGGGCCACAGATACGCAGTATTTT
CASSSRTSGGATDTQYF
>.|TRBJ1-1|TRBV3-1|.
TGTGCCAGCAGCCCCGAACTGTGGACAGTAAACACTGAAGCTTTCTTT
CASSPELWTVNTEAFF
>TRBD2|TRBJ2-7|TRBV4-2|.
TGTGCCAGCAGCCAAGAGGGGACTAGCAGTCCCTACGAGCAGTACTTC
CASSQEGTSSPYEQYF
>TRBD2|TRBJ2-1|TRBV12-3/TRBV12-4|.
TGTGCCAGCAGTTTAGTAGCAGCGGGGGGTTTCAATGAGCAGTTCTTC
CASSLVAAGGFNEQFF